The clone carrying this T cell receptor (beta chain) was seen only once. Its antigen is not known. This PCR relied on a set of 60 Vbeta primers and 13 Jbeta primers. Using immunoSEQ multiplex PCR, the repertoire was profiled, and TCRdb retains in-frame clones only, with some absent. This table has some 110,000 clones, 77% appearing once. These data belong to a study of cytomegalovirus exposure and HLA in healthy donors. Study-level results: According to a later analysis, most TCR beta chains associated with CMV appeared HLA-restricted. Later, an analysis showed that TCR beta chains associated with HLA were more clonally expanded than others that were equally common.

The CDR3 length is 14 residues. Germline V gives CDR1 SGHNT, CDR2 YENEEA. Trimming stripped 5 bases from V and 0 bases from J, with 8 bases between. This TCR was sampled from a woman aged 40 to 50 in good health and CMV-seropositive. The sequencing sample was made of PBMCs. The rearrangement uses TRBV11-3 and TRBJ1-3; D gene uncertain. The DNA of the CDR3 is TGTGCCAGCAGCCCGGGATTCTCTGGAAACACCATATATTTT. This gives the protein CASSPGFSGNTIYF.